This T cell receptor (beta chain) was captured by sequencing in a study of technical replicates of blood from several donors. The CDR3 consists of 15 residues. V lost 0 bases, J lost 7 bases, and 8 bases stayed unmatched. CDR1 is LNHNV and CDR2 is YYDKDF in the germline V gene (reference sequence). Here immunoSEQ multiplex PCR was the method, and the copy in TCRdb shows in-frame clones only, minus some. Among roughly 71,000 clones listed, roughly 95% were seen once. Sample: T cells isolated from PBMCs. The source of this sequence is a human donor in good health. This chain connects TRBV15 to TRBJ1-2; 7 bases map to TRBD1. The CDR3 DNA reads as TGTGCCACCAGCAGAGATCGTGACAGGGCATTTGGCTACACCTTC. The encoded protein is CATSRDRDRAFGYTF.